The 29 T cell receptor beta chains given below trace back to one sample, sequenced in a study of molecular identifiers for immune sequencing clone quantification. TCRdb reprocessed the PCR reads with MiXCR, giving one entry per CDR3 protein. This table holds around 480,000 distinct CDR3 sequences, over 20% found once. Sequences were obtained from naive CD8+ T cells from blood, with Jurkat cell RNA spiked in. The subset was: FACS-sorted CD8+CD4-CCR7+CD45RA+ naive T cells. The receptors were gathered from a human donor in good health. Some libraries in this study had Jurkat cell RNA spiked in.

Concerning this clonotype itself: This clone may be a read error of a much larger clone one base away. V gene TRBV2 combines with J gene TRBJ2-3; 9 nucleotides match TRBD2. Matching the DNA end better, TRBJ2-1 makes the J call doubtful. This CDR3 has 16 residues. Germline V CDR1 and CDR2: SNHLY, FYNNEI. CDR3 nucleotides: TGTGCCAGCCCAGATTCTGGGCTAGCGGGAAGGGATGGGCAGTTCTTC. Protein product: CASPDSGLAGRDGQFF.

Note on this clonotype: This clone may be a read error of a much larger clone one base away. This chain connects TRBV24-1 to TRBJ2-4, with 7 bases aligning to TRBD1. The CDR3 contains 13 residues. Looked up from germline, CDR1 is KGHDR and CDR2 is SFDVKD. The CDR3 spells CATGDAGTELQYF. DNA of the CDR3: TGTGCCACCGGTGATGCCGGGACAGAGCTTCAGTACTTC.

Concerning this clonotype: A read error may account for a junction end that differs from germline. The CDR3 region is CAGSQESEGFYEQYF. The CDR3 region has the DNA TGTGCCGGCAGCCAAGAGTCGGAGGGATTCTACGAGCAGTACTTC. The rearrangement uses TRBV4-2 and TRBJ2-7, with D maybe TRBD2 (6 bases). CDR3 length equals 15 residues. Germline CDR1 reads LGHNA; CDR2 reads YNFKEQ.

Turning to this clonotype: The junction departs from germline at one end; a sequencing error may be responsible. V usage is TRBV4-1 and J usage is TRBJ1-2; D call uncertain. Germline V lookup: CDR1 MGHRA, CDR2 YSYEKL. The CDR3 runs to 12 residues. This chain's CDR3 is CASSQSNRAQAF. In nucleotides, the CDR3 is TGCGCCAGCAGCCAAAGCAACAGAGCGCAGGCCTTC.

This clonotype was counted many times. Lacking the conserved final phenylalanine or tryptophan, this CDR3 likely reflects a read error. The DNA is left out, because the CDR3 cannot be placed on it with certainty; the CDR3 is given as TCRdb lists it. This chain uses TRBV7-6 with TRBJ2-7; TRBD1 is the table's D call and was not checked against the DNA. Both ends counted, the CDR3 spans 10 residues. CDR1 and CDR2 (germline): SGHVS, FNYEAQ. CDR3 residues: CASNLAPRGI.

Note on this clonotype: A much larger clone differs by one base, so this may be a read error. The V call is TRBV5-4, the J call TRBJ2-7; 7 nucleotides align to TRBD2. V shed 9 bases, J shed 2 bases, and the junction held 8 bases outside the gene matches. Germline-derived CDR1 and CDR2 are SGHNT and YYREEE (reference sequence). CDR3 length: 13 amino acids. The DNA for the CDR3 is TGTGCCACTTCGCGAGCGGGGACCTACGAGCAGTACTTC. Encoded protein: CATSRAGTYEQYF.

With respect to this clonotype: One end of the junction varies from germline; a read error may be responsible. The V gene is TRBV5-6, the J gene TRBJ2-7; the D is unclear. The CDR3 has 12 residues. From germline, CDR1 is SGHDT and CDR2 YYEEEE. The CDR3 DNA sequence: TGTGCCAGCAGCTTGTTCAAGGCAGACTCTCTCTTC. Its translation: CASSLFKADSLF.

Notes on this clonotype: A much larger clonotype is one base distant, so this may be a read error. The V and J genes are TRBV13 and TRBJ1-1, with D maybe TRBD1 (5 bases). From germline, CDR1 is PRHDT and CDR2 FYEKMQ (reference sequence). The CDR3 is made up of 11 amino acids. V was shortened by 8 bases and J by 8 bases, with 12 bases between the two germline ends. This CDR3 reads CASAKGAEAFF. CDR3 sequence (DNA): TGTGCCAGCGCCAAAGGGGCGGAAGCTTTCTTT.

This clonotype has a handful of counts. The chain uses TRBV12-3 or TRBV12-4 and TRBJ2-7, with 11 bases matching TRBD2. The J segment lost 3 bases and the V segment lost 3 bases, leaving 7 bases of the junction unmatched. The CDR3 is made up of 16 amino acids. The CDR3 region is CASSFLAGGPHYEQYF. CDR3 coding DNA: TGTGCCAGCAGTTTCTTAGCGGGGGGGCCTCACTACGAGCAGTACTTC.

The table lists this clonotype with a few counts. The rearrangement links TRBV6-2 or TRBV6-3 to TRBJ2-7; 9 bases agree with TRBD1. The V segment lost 8 bases and the J segment 3 bases; nucleotides outside the gene matches: 5. Germline loops: CDR1 MNHEY, CDR2 SVGEGT. The CDR3 covers 13 residues. CDR3 residues: CASPDRGDYEQYF. CDR3 bases: TGTGCCAGCCCCGACAGGGGGGACTACGAGCAGTACTTC.

This clonotype was detected ten times or more. The chain has TRBV4-1 and TRBJ2-7; maybe TRBD1 (6 bases). V lost 1 base and J lost 2, with 12 bases in between. In germline, CDR1 is MGHRA, CDR2 YSYEKL. The CDR3 extends over 15 amino acids. Here the CDR3 reads CASSQAQGQTYEQYF. In DNA, the CDR3 is TGCGCCAGCAGCCAAGCCCAGGGACAAACCTACGAGCAGTACTTC.

This chain uses TRBV27 with TRBJ2-7; weak D call: TRBD1 (5 bases). V lost 7 bases and J 3 bases, leaving 19 bases between the germline ends. The CDR3 spans 15 residues. From germline, CDR1 is MNHEY and CDR2 SMNVEV (reference sequence). The CDR3 is CASKISQGLIYEQYF. The DNA for the CDR3 is TGTGCCAGCAAGATTAGTCAGGGCCTCATCTACGAGCAGTACTTC.

As regards this clonotype: A much larger clone differs from this one at a single base, so this may be a read error. V usage is TRBV6-6 and J usage is TRBJ2-3, with D uncertain. V was shortened by 8 bases and J by 3 bases, with 3 bases between the two germline ends. Germline assignment: CDR1 MNHNY and CDR2 SVGAGI (reference sequence). This CDR3 comprises 10 residues. Here the CDR3 reads CASWTDTQYF. Written as DNA, the CDR3 is TGTGCCAGCTGGACAGATACGCAGTATTTT.

This clonotype was picked up a small number of times. The chain is built from TRBV12-3 or TRBV12-4 and TRBJ2-2, with unresolved D. There are 12 residues in the CDR3. The germline V and J ends were trimmed by 6 bases and 6 bases, with 8 bases remaining between them. CDR3 bases: TGTGCCAGCAGGTCGGATGCCGGGGAGCTGTTTTTT. It encodes CASRSDAGELFF.

This clonotype was detected ten times or more. V and J are TRBV7-6 and TRBJ2-1; 8 bases fit TRBD2. Per the germline V gene, CDR1 is SGHVS and CDR2 is FNYEAQ. The CDR3 contains 17 residues. J lost 0 bases, V lost 1 base, and 5 bases had no gene match. The chain's CDR3 is CASSLVASGYSYNEQFF. CDR3 nucleotide sequence: TGTGCCAGCAGCTTAGTGGCTAGCGGGTACTCCTACAATGAGCAGTTCTTC.

This clonotype was seen a handful of times. The chain links TRBV6-2 or TRBV6-3 to TRBJ2-2; TRBD1 might be the D (5 bases). CDR1 and CDR2 (germline): MNHEY, SVGEGT. V lost 5 bases, J lost 5 bases, and 18 bases lay in between. This CDR3 comprises 16 residues. CDR3 in amino acids: CASSEIGALRTGELFF. As DNA, the CDR3 is TGTGCCAGCAGTGAAATAGGGGCTTTAAGAACCGGGGAGCTGTTTTTT.

The rearrangement joins TRBV12-3 or TRBV12-4 to TRBJ2-7, with D possibly being TRBD1 or TRBD2 (5 bases each). V lost 3 bases and J 1 base, leaving 13 bases between the germline ends. The CDR3 totals 15 residues. The CDR3, as DNA: TGTGCCAGCAGTTTCGAAGTCGGGGCTTCCTACGAGCAGTACTTC. As protein: CASSFEVGASYEQYF.

This chain connects TRBV13 to TRBJ1-1, with 7 bases aligning to TRBD1. The CDR3 extends over 15 amino acids. J gave up 8 bases and V 5 bases, and 14 bases lay outside the gene matches. Germline CDR1 PRHDT, CDR2 FYEKMQ (reference sequence). The CDR3 DNA follows: TGTGCCAGCAGCCTAGCAACCGGGACAGTAAACGAAGCTTTCTTT. Amino acids: CASSLATGTVNEAFF.

As to this clonotype: No conserved phenylalanine or tryptophan ends this CDR3, so it is likely a read error. The V gene is TRBV7-6, the J gene TRBJ2-1; a weak D match, TRBD2 (6 bases). Looked up from germline, CDR1 is SGHVS and CDR2 is FNYEAQ. The CDR3 loop spans 15 amino acids. Trimming stripped 2 bases from V and 2 bases from J, with 10 bases between. CDR3 sequence: CASSLIAEAYNEQFL. CDR3 nucleotides: TGTGCCAGCAGCTTAATAGCGGAAGCCTACAATGAGCAGTTCCTC.

There are a few counts of this clonotype. The chain has TRBV13 and TRBJ2-7; 13 bases are a match to TRBD2. In germline, CDR1 is PRHDT, CDR2 FYEKMQ (reference sequence). The CDR3 length is 17 residues. V lost 4 bases to trimming and J lost 0 bases; unmatched junction nucleotides: 6. CDR3 coding DNA: TGTGCCAGCAGCTCGGGACTAGCGGGAATCAGCTCCTACGAGCAGTACTTC. This codes for CASSSGLAGISSYEQYF.

This clonotype was observed a handful of times. The J gene is TRBJ1-2, the V gene TRBV5-6, with D hard to call. The V and J ends lost 0 bases and 4 bases respectively, with 16 bases between them. CDR3 length equals 16 residues. Germline V gene sequence: CDR1 SGHDT, CDR2 YYEEEE. The CDR3, as DNA: TGTGCCAGCAGCTTGGGGTACAGCGCAGACTTCTATGGCTACACCTTC. It encodes CASSLGYSADFYGYTF. The whole variable domain, filled in from reference TRBV5-6 and TRBJ1-2, reads DAGVTQSPTHLIKTRGQQVTLRCSPKSGHDTVSWYQQALGQGPQFIFQYYEEEERQRGNFPDRFSGHQFPNYSSELNVNALLLGDSALYLCASSLGYSADFYGYTFGSGTRLTVV.

This chain joins TRBV7-2 and TRBJ2-1; 12 bases align to TRBD2. The CDR3 is made up of 15 amino acids. Germline V lookup: CDR1 SGHTA, CDR2 FQGNSA. V shed 5 bases and J 6 bases; nucleotides not matched to a gene: 5. The CDR3 sequence is CASSRGLAGFNEQFF. In DNA form, the CDR3 reads TGTGCCAGCAGCCGTGGACTAGCGGGGTTCAATGAGCAGTTCTTC.

Points on this clonotype: Possible read error: a much larger clone is one base away. The V gene is TRBV7-9, the J gene TRBJ1-1, with D unresolved. The CDR3 contains 13 residues. Germline values: CDR1 SEHNR, CDR2 FQNEAQ (reference sequence). Written as DNA, the CDR3 is TGTGCCAGCAGCTCGCCCTTGAACGCTGAAGCTTTCTTT. This encodes CASSSPLNAEAFF.

The count of this clonotype is one. At one boundary the junction diverges from the germline segment, which might be a read error. The chain is built from TRBV3-1 and TRBJ2-7; no clear D gene. The V gene's germline CDR1 is LGHDT and CDR2 YNNKEL (reference sequence). This CDR3 spans 13 amino acids. Written as DNA, the CDR3 is TGTGCCAGCAGCCAAGAGTGGCCCTACGGGCAGTACTTC. This translates into CASSQEWPYGQYF.

As regards this clonotype: A much larger clone differs from this one at a single base, so this may be a read error. V and J are TRBV7-2 and TRBJ2-7; tentative D call: TRBD2 (6 bases). The CDR3 consists of 15 residues. CDR1 is SGHTA, CDR2 FQGNSA, per germline. Deletions cut 6 bases from V and 4 bases from J, with 19 bases between. The CDR3 DNA reads as TGTGCCAGCAGTTGGGACTCCCCGAATGGGTACGAGCAGTACTTC. As protein: CASSWDSPNGYEQYF.

The V gene is TRBV19, the J gene TRBJ2-3; tentative D call: TRBD2 (5 bases). In germline, CDR1 is LNHDA, CDR2 SQIVND (reference sequence). The V gene lost 3 bases and the J gene lost 7 bases, with 17 bases spanning the gap. There are 15 residues in the CDR3. This CDR3 is CASSIRGNMVYTQYF. The CDR3 DNA sequence: TGTGCCAGTAGTATTCGAGGGAACATGGTTTATACGCAGTATTTT. The full variable domain, completed using reference TRBV19 and TRBJ2-3, is DGGITQSPKYLFRKEGQNVTLSCEQNLNHDAMYWYRQDPGQGLRLIYYSQIVNDFQKGDIAEGYSVSREKKESFPLTVTSAQKNPTAFYLCASSIRGNMVYTQYFGPGTRLTVL.

This clonotype has a count of ten or more. V gene TRBV7-6 combines with J gene TRBJ2-2; D gene ambiguous. The V gene lost 5 bases and the J gene lost 3 bases, with 10 bases spanning the gap. The germline gives CDR1 SGHVS, CDR2 FNYEAQ. The CDR3 is 14 residues long. Here the CDR3 reads CASSPDMYTGELFF. The CDR3 DNA sequence: TGTGCCAGCAGCCCAGACATGTACACCGGGGAGCTGTTTTTT. The whole variable domain, filled in from reference TRBV7-6 and TRBJ2-2, reads GAGVSQSPRYKVTKRGQDVALRCDPISGHVSLYWYRQALGQGPEFLTYFNYEAQQDKSGLPNDRFSAERPEGSISTLTIQRTEQRDSAMYRCASSPDMYTGELFFGEGSRLTVL.

This clonotype was seen at least ten times. The rearrangement uses TRBV12-3 or TRBV12-4 and TRBJ2-5; 7 bases are a match to TRBD2. The CDR3 length is 13 residues. Germline trimming cut 7 bases from V and 1 base from J; bases unmatched to any gene: 3. DNA for the CDR3: TGTGCCAGCACCCGCGGGGGCCAAGAGACCCAGTACTTC. Amino acid sequence: CASTRGGQETQYF.

This clonotype was detected many times. The CDR3 region is CASSTQGWGEQFF. CDR3 in DNA: TGCGCCAGCAGCACGCAGGGATGGGGTGAGCAGTTCTTC. The V call is TRBV4-3, the J call TRBJ2-1, with D possibly TRBD1 on 5 matching bases. V lost 5 bases and J 9 bases, leaving 14 bases between the germline ends. This CDR3 has 13 residues. Germline V gene sequence: CDR1 LGHNA, CDR2 YSLEER.